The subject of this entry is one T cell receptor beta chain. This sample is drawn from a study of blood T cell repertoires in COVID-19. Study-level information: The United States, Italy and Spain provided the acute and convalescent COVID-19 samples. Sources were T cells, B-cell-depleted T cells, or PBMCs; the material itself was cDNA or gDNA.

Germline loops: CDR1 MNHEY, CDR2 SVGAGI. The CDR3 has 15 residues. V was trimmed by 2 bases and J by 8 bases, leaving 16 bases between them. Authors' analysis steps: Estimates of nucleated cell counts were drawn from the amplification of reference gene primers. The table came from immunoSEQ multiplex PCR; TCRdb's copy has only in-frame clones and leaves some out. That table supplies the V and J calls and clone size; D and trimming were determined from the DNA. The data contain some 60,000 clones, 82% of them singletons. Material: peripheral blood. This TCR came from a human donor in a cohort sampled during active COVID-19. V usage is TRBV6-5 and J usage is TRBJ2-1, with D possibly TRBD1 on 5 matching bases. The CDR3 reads CASSYKGYDSDEQFF. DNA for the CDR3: TGTGCCAGCAGTTACAAGGGGTATGACTCAGATGAGCAGTTCTTC.